This TCR beta chain was identified during a study of T-cell reconstitution after alpha-beta-depleted transplantation in children. Study-wide results and caveats: The high TCRbeta diversity at day 60 in some patients came from surviving recipient T cells and thymic progenitors. Newly produced T cells mostly provided counts and TCRbeta diversity after one year, as hyperexpanded clones declined. As was reported, about two months after transplant, alpha-beta T cells came from several hundred expanded graft clones.

For this clonotype: The antigen is not known.

Germline loops: CDR1 SGHDN, CDR2 FVKESK. There are 15 residues in the CDR3. The V segment lost 1 base and the J segment 2 bases; nucleotides outside the gene matches: 1. The authors prepared the TCRbeta library with unique molecular identifiers. Each CDR3 protein is one row after TCRdb ran MiXCR on the PCR reads. The repertoire includes just over 950,000 distinct CDR3 sequences, less than 30% of them detected once, and 28% sits in the top ten. The input for sequencing was PBMCs, mostly from graft donor cells, taken 360 days after TCRalphabeta/CD19-depleted stem cell transplant. The TCR comes from a boy under two years old who had a stem cell transplant for SCID, so the T cells may come from the graft donor. The chain has TRBV14 and TRBJ1-3; 8 bases match TRBD1. The CDR3: CASSQARGPGNTIYF. The CDR3 DNA is TGTGCCAGCAGCCAAGCCAGGGGGCCTGGAAACACCATATATTTT.